The TCR beta chain under discussion was sequenced for a study of PD-1 blockade in classical Hodgkin lymphoma. A note on this clone: What it binds is unknown.

General study results and limits: Why repertoires differed is undefined; disease activity or prior therapy possibly contributed. Compared with healthy donors, newly diagnosed patients reportedly showed lower baseline TCR diversity. Patients starting nivolumab under 1 year after ASCT were excluded.

The CDR3 is 14 residues long. The V end was cut by 5 bases, the J end by 4 bases, with 15 bases between. CDR1 is SGDLS, CDR2 YYNGEE, per germline. Clones were sequenced by immunoSEQ multiplex PCR, and TCRdb holds only the in-frame ones, with some missing. The table includes about 46,000 clones, roughly 80% detected once. Every patient had relapsed following autologous stem cell transplantation, and cohorts differed in brentuximab vedotin exposure. The chain joins TRBV9 to TRBJ1-1; D ambiguous. The sequenced sample was peripheral blood mononuclear cells (PBMCs), obtained before the second cycle of nivolumab. The sequence came from a human donor with classical Hodgkin lymphoma. The CDR3 is CASRVSGDGTEAFF. CDR3 nucleotide sequence: TGTGCCAGCAGAGTCTCAGGAGATGGCACTGAAGCTTTCTTT.